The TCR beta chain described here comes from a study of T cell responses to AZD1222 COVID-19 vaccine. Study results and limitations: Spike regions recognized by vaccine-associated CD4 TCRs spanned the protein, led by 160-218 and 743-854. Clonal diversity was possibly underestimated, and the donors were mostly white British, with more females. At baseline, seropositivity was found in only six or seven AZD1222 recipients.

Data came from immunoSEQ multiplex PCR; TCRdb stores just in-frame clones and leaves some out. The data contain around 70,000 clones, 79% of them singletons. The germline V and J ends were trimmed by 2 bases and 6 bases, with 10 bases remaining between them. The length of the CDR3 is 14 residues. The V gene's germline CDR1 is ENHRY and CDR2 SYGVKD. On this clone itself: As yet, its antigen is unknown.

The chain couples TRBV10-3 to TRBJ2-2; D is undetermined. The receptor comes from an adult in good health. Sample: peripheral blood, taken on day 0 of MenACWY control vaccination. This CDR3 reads CAISEGFVSGELFF. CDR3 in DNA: TGTGCCATCAGTGAGGGCTTCGTGTCCGGGGAGCTGTTTTTT.